A selection of T cell receptor beta chains follows, all from one sample in a study of identical twins. TCRdb passed the 5' RACE reads through MiXCR, listing each CDR3 protein once. The data show about 790,000 distinct CDR3 sequences, about 18% seen once. These same data were also listed under a study on T cells expressing NK-cell markers.

The material sequenced was PBMCs. The source is a woman younger than 30 in good health. CDR3s include the opening cysteine and the closing phenylalanine or tryptophan. Fields, in order: J gene, D gene, V gene, clone size, CDR3 DNA, CDR3 protein. D genes are given only for firm matches. Only some rows state a clone size, as once, few, many or a class for expanded clones.

j_gene: TRBJ2-4; d_gene: NA; v_gene: TRBV5-1; abundance: NA; CDR3nt: TGCGCCAGCAGCTTAAATGGGGGGCAGGACATTCAGTACTTC; CDR3aa: CASSLNGGQDIQYF
j_gene: TRBJ1-1; d_gene: NA; v_gene: TRBV20-1; abundance: many; CDR3nt: TGCAGTGCTACACAAGGGGACACCCTAACTTTCTTT; CDR3aa: CSATQGDTLTFF
j_gene: TRBJ2-1; d_gene: TRBD1; v_gene: TRBV14; abundance: NA; CDR3nt: TGTGCCAGCAGCGATTGGACAGGGGTCAATGAGCAGTTCTTC; CDR3aa: CASSDWTGVNEQFF
j_gene: TRBJ2-1; d_gene: TRBD2; v_gene: TRBV10-3; abundance: NA; CDR3nt: TGTGCCATCAGTGTTGTACTAGCGGGAGGGCTCTGGTACTTC; CDR3aa: CAISVVLAGGLWYF
j_gene: TRBJ2-2; d_gene: NA; v_gene: TRBV29-1; abundance: NA; CDR3nt: TGCAGCGTTGTGGGATACACTACCGGGGAGCTGTTTTTT; CDR3aa: CSVVGYTTGELFF
j_gene: TRBJ2-5; d_gene: TRBD1; v_gene: TRBV5-1; abundance: NA; CDR3nt: TGCGCCAGCAGCCAGGGCTTCGGACAGGGAAAAAAAGAGACCCAGTACTTC; CDR3aa: CASSQGFGQGKKETQYF
j_gene: TRBJ2-1; d_gene: TRBD2; v_gene: TRBV5-1; abundance: few; CDR3nt: TGCGCCAGCAGACCTGGGACTAGCGGGGCCAATGAGCAGTTCTTC; CDR3aa: CASRPGTSGANEQFF
j_gene: TRBJ2-3; d_gene: TRBD2; v_gene: TRBV12-3/TRBV12-4; abundance: many; CDR3nt: TGTGCCAGCAGTTTACTGGTAGCGGGAGACGCTACCCGAGATACGCAGTATTTT; CDR3aa: CASSLLVAGDATRDTQYF
j_gene: TRBJ2-2; d_gene: TRBD2; v_gene: TRBV7-2; abundance: few; CDR3nt: TGTGCCAGCAGCGCCGGGACTAGCGCCACCGGGGAGCTGTTTTTT; CDR3aa: CASSAGTSATGELFF
j_gene: TRBJ2-3; d_gene: NA; v_gene: TRBV24-1; abundance: few; CDR3nt: TGTGCCACCAGTGATTTAAGGACAGCGACCCGCTCGGATACGCAGTATTTT; CDR3aa: CATSDLRTATRSDTQYF
j_gene: TRBJ2-3; d_gene: NA; v_gene: TRBV5-1; abundance: few; CDR3nt: TGCGCCAGCAGAGAAGCGGGACACACAGATACGCAGTATTTT; CDR3aa: CASREAGHTDTQYF
j_gene: TRBJ1-1; d_gene: TRBD1; v_gene: TRBV19; abundance: few; CDR3nt: TGTGCCAGTAGTAAGGACAGGGCTACGGCTGAAGCTTTCTTT; CDR3aa: CASSKDRATAEAFF
j_gene: TRBJ2-3; d_gene: NA; v_gene: TRBV9; abundance: NA; CDR3nt: TGTGCCAGCAGCGTAGGTAGTTCCGCAGATACGCAGTATTTT; CDR3aa: CASSVGSSADTQYF
j_gene: TRBJ2-7; d_gene: TRBD2; v_gene: TRBV3-1; abundance: NA; CDR3nt: TGCGCCAGCAGCCAAGGTCTAGCGGGGGCCTACGAGCAGTACTTC; CDR3aa: CASSQGLAGAYEQYF
j_gene: TRBJ2-7; d_gene: TRBD2; v_gene: TRBV6-2/TRBV6-3; abundance: many; CDR3nt: TGTGCCAGCAGTTCACGGACTAGCGGGAGACGCTACGAGCAGTACTTC; CDR3aa: CASSSRTSGRRYEQYF
j_gene: TRBJ2-2; d_gene: TRBD2; v_gene: TRBV9; abundance: few; CDR3nt: TGTGCCAGCAGCGTAGAAGCGGGAGTTGCCGGGGAGCTGTTTTTT; CDR3aa: CASSVEAGVAGELFF
j_gene: TRBJ2-1; d_gene: TRBD2; v_gene: TRBV7-8; abundance: many; CDR3nt: TGTGCCAGCAGCTTAGGACTAGCCGCAACTCAGTTCTTC; CDR3aa: CASSLGLAATQFF
j_gene: TRBJ2-5; d_gene: TRBD2; v_gene: TRBV9; abundance: NA; CDR3nt: TGTGCCAGCAACTCGCGGGGGTTAGAGACCCAGTACTTC; CDR3aa: CASNSRGLETQYF
j_gene: TRBJ2-7; d_gene: TRBD1; v_gene: TRBV20-1; abundance: NA; CDR3nt: TGCAGTGCCCCGGGACAGGAATGGAACGAGCAGTACTTC; CDR3aa: CSAPGQEWNEQYF
j_gene: TRBJ2-7; d_gene: TRBD2; v_gene: TRBV27; abundance: few; CDR3nt: TGTGCCAGCAGAACGAGTGGACTAGCTGATCCCTACGAGCAGTACTTC; CDR3aa: CASRTSGLADPYEQYF
j_gene: TRBJ2-5; d_gene: NA; v_gene: TRBV29-1; abundance: few; CDR3nt: TGCAGCGTTGTTTCAGGAGACCCCCGGGAGACCCAGTACTTC; CDR3aa: CSVVSGDPRETQYF
j_gene: TRBJ2-1; d_gene: NA; v_gene: TRBV7-7; abundance: few; CDR3nt: TGTGCTAGCAGCTTGGGACCGACCTCCTACAATGAGCAGTTCTTC; CDR3aa: CASSLGPTSYNEQFF
j_gene: TRBJ2-1; d_gene: TRBD2; v_gene: TRBV27; abundance: NA; CDR3nt: TGTGCCAGCAGTTTTGCTAGTAGCGGGAGGTACAATGAGCAGTTCTTC; CDR3aa: CASSFASSGRYNEQFF
j_gene: TRBJ2-2; d_gene: TRBD2; v_gene: TRBV5-5; abundance: few; CDR3nt: TGTGCCAGCAGCCAAGCGGGAGCTAACACCGGGGAGCTGTTTTTT; CDR3aa: CASSQAGANTGELFF
j_gene: TRBJ1-2; d_gene: TRBD1; v_gene: TRBV20-1; abundance: few; CDR3nt: TGCAGTGCTAGAGTCGGGACAGGAGGAGGGTATGGCTACACCTTC; CDR3aa: CSARVGTGGGYGYTF
j_gene: TRBJ2-2; d_gene: NA; v_gene: TRBV15; abundance: few; CDR3nt: TGTGCCACCAGCAATAGATGGGGACGGCGCAATGATCCCGGAGGGGAGCTGTTTTTT; CDR3aa: CATSNRWGRRNDPGGELFF
j_gene: TRBJ2-7; d_gene: NA; v_gene: TRBV29-1; abundance: NA; CDR3nt: TGCAGCGTTAGAGGACAGATCTACGAGCAGTACTTC; CDR3aa: CSVRGQIYEQYF
j_gene: TRBJ2-2; d_gene: NA; v_gene: TRBV20-1; abundance: NA; CDR3nt: TGCAGTGCTAGATCGGGTCTGGGGGAGCTGTTTTTT; CDR3aa: CSARSGLGELFF
j_gene: TRBJ2-2; d_gene: TRBD1; v_gene: TRBV6-5; abundance: few; CDR3nt: TGTGCCAGCAGTTACAGGGGGCTCACCGGGGAGCTGTTTTTT; CDR3aa: CASSYRGLTGELFF
j_gene: TRBJ2-1; d_gene: NA; v_gene: TRBV25-1; abundance: few; CDR3nt: TGTGCCAGCAGCCAGTCGGGTGAGCAGTTCTTC; CDR3aa: CASSQSGEQFF
j_gene: TRBJ2-1; d_gene: TRBD2; v_gene: TRBV20-1; abundance: NA; CDR3nt: TGCAGTGCCAGGAGCGGGATCAAAAATGAGCAGTTCTTC; CDR3aa: CSARSGIKNEQFF
j_gene: TRBJ2-5; d_gene: NA; v_gene: TRBV12-3/TRBV12-4; abundance: many; CDR3nt: TGTGCCAGCAGACATCCGGGCAGGCCTGGGGAGACCCAGTACTTC; CDR3aa: CASRHPGRPGETQYF
j_gene: TRBJ1-1; d_gene: TRBD1; v_gene: TRBV10-3; abundance: NA; CDR3nt: TGTGCCATCAAGACAGGGGGTTATGGCACTGAAGCTTTCTTT; CDR3aa: CAIKTGGYGTEAFF
j_gene: TRBJ2-1; d_gene: NA; v_gene: TRBV12-3/TRBV12-4; abundance: few; CDR3nt: TGTGCCAGCAGCCCCCGGGGGCAAAATGAGCAGTTCTTC; CDR3aa: CASSPRGQNEQFF
j_gene: TRBJ2-1; d_gene: NA; v_gene: TRBV7-2; abundance: NA; CDR3nt: TGTGCCAGCACCCTGTCATGGCCCACCGGTGAGCAGTTCTTC; CDR3aa: CASTLSWPTGEQFF
j_gene: TRBJ2-7; d_gene: TRBD1; v_gene: TRBV12-3/TRBV12-4; abundance: NA; CDR3nt: TGTGCCAGCAGTCCGGACAGGGCCGCCTACGAGCAGTACTTC; CDR3aa: CASSPDRAAYEQYF
j_gene: TRBJ2-1; d_gene: TRBD2; v_gene: TRBV12-3/TRBV12-4; abundance: few; CDR3nt: TGTGCCAGCAGTACTAGCGGAAACTACAATGAGCAGTTCTTC; CDR3aa: CASSTSGNYNEQFF
j_gene: TRBJ2-1; d_gene: TRBD2; v_gene: TRBV7-9; abundance: few; CDR3nt: TGTGCCAGCAGCTCAGAGCCGATTAGCGGGATGATTGAGCAGTTCTTC; CDR3aa: CASSSEPISGMIEQFF
j_gene: TRBJ2-3; d_gene: TRBD2; v_gene: TRBV9; abundance: many; CDR3nt: TGTGCCAGCAGCGTTTCAGCGGGGGGTAACACAGATACGCAGTATTTT; CDR3aa: CASSVSAGGNTDTQYF
j_gene: TRBJ2-7; d_gene: NA; v_gene: TRBV10-3; abundance: NA; CDR3nt: TGTGCCATCAGTGACCGCAGGGGCACCTACGAGCAGTACTTC; CDR3aa: CAISDRRGTYEQYF
j_gene: TRBJ1-2; d_gene: NA; v_gene: TRBV29-1; abundance: NA; CDR3nt: TGCAGCGTTGATTCCCAGGGTGGGTATGGCTACACCTTC; CDR3aa: CSVDSQGGYGYTF
j_gene: TRBJ2-5; d_gene: NA; v_gene: TRBV30; abundance: NA; CDR3nt: TGTGCCTGGAGTCCGGGACCCGGAGGGGAAGAGACCCAGTACTTC; CDR3aa: CAWSPGPGGEETQYF
j_gene: TRBJ2-7; d_gene: TRBD2; v_gene: TRBV7-3; abundance: NA; CDR3nt: TGTGCCAGCAGCTTAAGTAGCGGGGGGCCCAACGAGCAGTACTTC; CDR3aa: CASSLSSGGPNEQYF
j_gene: TRBJ2-1; d_gene: TRBD2; v_gene: TRBV7-9; abundance: few; CDR3nt: TGTGCCAGCAGCTCCGCCATTAGCGGGAGTGGTGGTAATGAGCAGTTCTTC; CDR3aa: CASSSAISGSGGNEQFF
j_gene: TRBJ2-3; d_gene: NA; v_gene: TRBV20-1; abundance: many; CDR3nt: TGCAGTGCCGGCCCCGGGACCCTTCGCACAGATACGCAGTATTTT; CDR3aa: CSAGPGTLRTDTQYF
j_gene: TRBJ1-1; d_gene: TRBD1; v_gene: TRBV5-1; abundance: NA; CDR3nt: TGCGCCAGCAGCCCTAGGGGACAGCTGAACACTGAAGCTTTCTTT; CDR3aa: CASSPRGQLNTEAFF
j_gene: TRBJ2-1; d_gene: NA; v_gene: TRBV6-1; abundance: few; CDR3nt: TGTGCCAGCAGATGGTTGCACAATGAGCAGTTCTTC; CDR3aa: CASRWLHNEQFF
j_gene: TRBJ2-7; d_gene: TRBD2; v_gene: TRBV12-3/TRBV12-4; abundance: NA; CDR3nt: TGTGCCAGCAGTTTTGGGCTAGCGGGAGGTTTATACGAGCAGTACTTC; CDR3aa: CASSFGLAGGLYEQYF
j_gene: TRBJ1-4; d_gene: NA; v_gene: TRBV9; abundance: NA; CDR3nt: TGTGCCAGCAGCGTAGCCACGGAGAGTGAAAAACTGTTTTTT; CDR3aa: CASSVATESEKLFF
j_gene: TRBJ1-4; d_gene: NA; v_gene: TRBV29-1; abundance: NA; CDR3nt: TGCAGCGCTACTGGGACCGGAGGTTTGGTCGAAAAACTGTTTTTT; CDR3aa: CSATGTGGLVEKLFF
j_gene: TRBJ2-3; d_gene: NA; v_gene: TRBV11-2; abundance: NA; CDR3nt: TGTGCCAGCAGCTATATGGGAGGAGACAGCACAGATACGCAGTATTTT; CDR3aa: CASSYMGGDSTDTQYF
j_gene: TRBJ2-1; d_gene: TRBD2; v_gene: TRBV6-1; abundance: many; CDR3nt: TGTGCCATTTCTAGGACTAGCGGAGACTACAATGAGCAGTTCTTC; CDR3aa: CAISRTSGDYNEQFF
j_gene: TRBJ2-3; d_gene: TRBD1; v_gene: TRBV5-1; abundance: many; CDR3nt: TGCGCCAGCAGCTCAGGGACAGGGGGGACAGATACGCAGTATTTT; CDR3aa: CASSSGTGGTDTQYF
j_gene: TRBJ2-5; d_gene: TRBD2; v_gene: TRBV10-3; abundance: few; CDR3nt: TGTGCCATCAGTGAGTCGACTAGCGGGGGGGGAACCAAGACGTCCCAGTACTTC; CDR3aa: CAISESTSGGGTKTSQYF
j_gene: TRBJ2-5; d_gene: TRBD1; v_gene: TRBV5-1; abundance: few; CDR3nt: TGCGCCAGCAGCAACGGGACAGGGGGCTACGAGACCCAGTACTTC; CDR3aa: CASSNGTGGYETQYF
j_gene: TRBJ2-3; d_gene: NA; v_gene: TRBV12-3/TRBV12-4; abundance: NA; CDR3nt: TGTGCCAGCAGAGGCAGGGTGAGGCCTACGCAGTATTTT; CDR3aa: CASRGRVRPTQYF
j_gene: TRBJ2-3; d_gene: NA; v_gene: TRBV12-3/TRBV12-4; abundance: NA; CDR3nt: TGTGCCAGCAGTTTTTCAGCTAGCACAGATACGCAGTATTTT; CDR3aa: CASSFSASTDTQYF
j_gene: TRBJ2-2; d_gene: NA; v_gene: TRBV18; abundance: NA; CDR3nt: TGTGCCAGCTCACCATATGAACCGCTCACCGGGGAGCTGTTTTTT; CDR3aa: CASSPYEPLTGELFF
j_gene: TRBJ1-2; d_gene: NA; v_gene: TRBV20-1; abundance: NA; CDR3nt: TGCAGTGCTGTAGAAGGGTTGGGATTAGTTGGCTACACCTTC; CDR3aa: CSAVEGLGLVGYTF
j_gene: TRBJ1-1; d_gene: NA; v_gene: TRBV12-3/TRBV12-4; abundance: few; CDR3nt: TGTGCCAGCAGTACGGGGACTGGGGGCACTGAAGCTTTCTTT; CDR3aa: CASSTGTGGTEAFF